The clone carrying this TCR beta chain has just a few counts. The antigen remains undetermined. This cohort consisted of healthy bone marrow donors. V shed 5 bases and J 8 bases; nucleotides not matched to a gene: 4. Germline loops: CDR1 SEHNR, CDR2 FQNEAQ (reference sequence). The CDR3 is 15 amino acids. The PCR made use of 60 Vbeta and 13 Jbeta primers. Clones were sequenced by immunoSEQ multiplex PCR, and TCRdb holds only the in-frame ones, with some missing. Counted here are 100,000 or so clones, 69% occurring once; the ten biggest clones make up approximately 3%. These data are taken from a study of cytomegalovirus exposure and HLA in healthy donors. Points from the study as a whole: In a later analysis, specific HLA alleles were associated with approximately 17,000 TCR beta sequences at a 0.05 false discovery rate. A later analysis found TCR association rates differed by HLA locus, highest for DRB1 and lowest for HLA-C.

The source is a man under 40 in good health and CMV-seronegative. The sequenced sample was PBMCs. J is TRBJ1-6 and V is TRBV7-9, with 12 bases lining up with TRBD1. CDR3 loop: CASSHRDRGHSPLHF. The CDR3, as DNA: TGTGCCAGCAGCCACCGGGACAGGGGGCATTCACCCCTCCACTTT.